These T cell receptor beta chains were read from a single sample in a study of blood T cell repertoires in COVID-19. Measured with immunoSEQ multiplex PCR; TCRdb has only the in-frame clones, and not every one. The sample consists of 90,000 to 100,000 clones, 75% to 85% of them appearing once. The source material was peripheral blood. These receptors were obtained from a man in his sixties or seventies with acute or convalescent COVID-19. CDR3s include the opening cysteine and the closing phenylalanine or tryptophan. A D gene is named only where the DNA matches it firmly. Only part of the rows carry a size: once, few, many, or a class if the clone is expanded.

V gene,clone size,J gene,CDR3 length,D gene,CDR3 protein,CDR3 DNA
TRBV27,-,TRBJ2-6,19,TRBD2,CASSSLAGGRYSGANVLTF,TGTGCCAGCAGTTCTCTAGCGGGAGGGCGGTACTCTGGGGCCAACGTCCTGACTTTC
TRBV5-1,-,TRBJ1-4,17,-,CASSLRGARAGDEKLFF,TGCGCCAGCAGCTTGCGGGGGGCCAGGGCCGGGGATGAAAAACTGTTTTTT
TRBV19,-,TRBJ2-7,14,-,CASKPRGISHEQYF,TGTGCCAGTAAACCCCGGGGGATAAGCCACGAGCAGTACTTC
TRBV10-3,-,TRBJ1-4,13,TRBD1,CAISEQGHEKLFF,TGTGCCATCAGTGAACAGGGGCATGAAAAACTGTTTTTT
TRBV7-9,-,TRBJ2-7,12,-,CASMGQGAEQYF,TGTGCCAGCATGGGACAAGGGGCCGAGCAGTACTTC
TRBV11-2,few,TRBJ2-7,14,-,CASRGLAKVHEQYF,TGTGCCAGCAGAGGGCTAGCGAAGGTCCACGAGCAGTACTTC
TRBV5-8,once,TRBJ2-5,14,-,CASARGEGQETQYF,TGTGCCAGCGCTAGAGGAGAGGGCCAAGAGACCCAGTACTTC
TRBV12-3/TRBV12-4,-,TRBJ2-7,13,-,CASSLGLGGEQYF,TGTGCCAGCAGTTTAGGCCTAGGGGGCGAGCAGTACTTC
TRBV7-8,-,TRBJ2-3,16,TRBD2,CASSPWTSGSTDTQYF,TGTGCCAGCAGCCCATGGACTAGCGGGAGCACAGATACGCAGTATTTT
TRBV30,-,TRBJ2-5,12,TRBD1,CAWAGTVETQYF,TGTGCCTGGGCCGGGACAGTAGAGACCCAGTACTTC
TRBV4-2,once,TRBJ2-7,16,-,CASSQGGSAGVGEQYF,TGTGCCAGCAGCCAAGGAGGGAGTGCTGGAGTGGGGGAGCAGTACTTC
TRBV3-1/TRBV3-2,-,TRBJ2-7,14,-,CASSHGQSYYEQYF,TGTGCCAGCAGCCACGGACAGTCCTACTACGAGCAGTACTTC
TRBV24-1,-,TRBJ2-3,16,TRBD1,CATSDPGQGTQDTQYF,TGTGCCACCAGTGATCCAGGACAGGGAACGCAGGATACGCAGTATTTT
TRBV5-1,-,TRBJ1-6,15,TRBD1,CASSSSGTGNSPLHF,TGCGCCAGCAGCTCATCCGGGACAGGCAATTCACCCCTCCACTTT
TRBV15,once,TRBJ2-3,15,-,CATSKQATSTDTQYF,TGTGCCACCAGCAAACAGGCAACTAGCACAGATACGCAGTATTTT
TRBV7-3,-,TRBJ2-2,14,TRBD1,CASSSTGGAGELFF,TGTGCCAGCAGCTCTACAGGGGGTGCCGGGGAGCTGTTTTTT